A single sample is the source of the 30 T cell receptor beta chains below, sequenced in a study of type 1 and type 2 diabetes patients. The PCR template was genomic DNA. Amplification of the beta chain CDR3 used 30 forward and 13 reverse multiplex primers. Each CDR3 protein gets one entry after TCRdb re-called the multiplex PCR reads with MiXCR. The table lists 270,000 or so distinct CDR3 sequences, over 45% of them singletons, with about 13% in the top ten. The source material was peripheral blood mononuclear cells (PBMCs). The receptors derive from a man aged 18 to 29 with type 2 diabetes.

This clonotype showed up many times. This sequence joins TRBV25-1 and TRBJ2-5, with 10 bases identical to TRBD1. The CDR3 has 16 amino acids. With 5 bases clipped from V and 3 bases from J, the junction kept 9 bases outside the gene matches. Germline V gene lookup returns CDR1 MGHDK and CDR2 SYGVNS. The CDR3 bases are TGTGCCAGCAGTTCCGGGACAGGGGATGTAGAAGAGACCCAGTACTTC. Translation gives CASSSGTGDVEETQYF.

The chain links TRBV14 to TRBJ1-1, with a tentative D call TRBD1 (5 bases). The CDR3 sequence is 15 residues long. V shed 2 bases and J shed 0 bases, with 10 bases lying between them. The germline CDR1 and CDR2 sequences are SGHDN and FVKESK. This CDR3 reads CASSQPGGVNTEAFF. In nucleotides, the CDR3 is TGTGCCAGCAGCCAACCCGGGGGGGTGAACACTGAAGCTTTCTTT.

A few counts support this clonotype. The rearrangement links TRBV11-2 to TRBJ1-1; D is undetermined. V lost 4 bases and J 1 base, leaving 7 bases between the germline ends. Germline CDR1 SGHAT, CDR2 FQNNGV. The CDR3 is made up of 13 amino acids. The CDR3: CASSWDSNTEAFF. In DNA form, the CDR3 reads TGTGCCAGCAGCTGGGATTCGAACACTGAAGCTTTCTTT.

V gene TRBV19 combines with J gene TRBJ1-1, with TRBD1 matching over 7 bases. The CDR3 runs to 15 residues. Germline V gene sequence: CDR1 LNHDA, CDR2 SQIVND (reference sequence). The ends lost 7 bases at V and 11 bases at J; junction bases unmatched: 19. CDR3 loop: CASTMTGQISSWAFF. The CDR3 nucleotides read TGTGCCAGTACCATGACGGGACAGATATCTTCCTGGGCTTTCTTT.

The rearrangement joins TRBV7-2 to TRBJ2-7, with 7 bases identical to TRBD1. CDR1 SGHTA and CDR2 FQGNSA come from the germline V gene. CDR3 length equals 13 residues. V lost 5 bases and J lost 12; bases outside the gene matches: 13. This CDR3 reads CASSQSRQGVWYF. DNA for the CDR3: TGTGCCAGCAGCCAATCGAGGCAGGGGGTCTGGTACTTC.

As regards this clonotype: The junction departs from germline at one end; a sequencing error may be responsible. The CDR3 protein is CASGLGFEQYF. CDR3 bases: TGTGCTAGTGGATTGGGTTTTGAGCAGTACTTC. V usage is TRBV12-5 and J usage is TRBJ2-7, with no clear D. Germline V lookup: CDR1 LGHNT, CDR2 FRNRAP. This CDR3 region has 11 residues.

This clonotype was observed a few times. The V gene is TRBV2, the J gene TRBJ1-1; D is undetermined. Trimming left V 5 bases short and J 0 bases short, with 7 bases between. CDR3 length equals 13 residues. Germline loops: CDR1 SNHLY, CDR2 FYNNEI. The CDR3 loop is CASSSAVNTEAFF. In DNA, the CDR3 is TGTGCCAGCAGTTCCGCAGTGAACACTGAAGCTTTCTTT.

This clonotype has a count of ten or more. One end of the junction varies from germline; a read error may be responsible. The rearrangement uses TRBV30 and TRBJ2-7; D uncertain. The CDR3 covers 11 residues. Germline values: CDR1 GTSNPN, CDR2 SVGIG (reference sequence). For the CDR3, the DNA is TGTGCCTGGAGTGTATCTCACTACATGCACTTC. This encodes CAWSVSHYMHF.

The V and J genes are TRBV14 and TRBJ2-5, with TRBD2 matching 13 bases. Germline V CDR1 and CDR2: SGHDN, FVKESK. The length of the CDR3 is 16 residues. V dropped 4 bases and J dropped 5; count of bases not matched to a gene: 7. The CDR3: CASSPRTSGSGETQYF. The CDR3 nucleotides are TGTGCCAGCAGCCCCCGGACTAGCGGGAGCGGCGAGACCCAGTACTTC.

The rearrangement joins TRBV19 to TRBJ1-1, with D possibly being TRBD1 (5 bases). The CDR3 contains 14 residues. The germline V gene encodes CDR1 LNHDA and CDR2 SQIVND (reference sequence). V was pared by 3 bases and J by 5 bases, with 13 bases between. This CDR3 reads CASSIQGEDTEAFF. CDR3 in DNA: TGTGCCAGTAGTATTCAGGGAGAGGATACTGAAGCTTTCTTT.

CDR3 region: CATSIFQGPDTQYF. The CDR3 DNA is TGTGCCACCAGCATTTTCCAGGGGCCAGATACGCAGTATTTT. The chain recombines TRBV15 with TRBJ2-3, with D perhaps matching TRBD1 (6 bases). Germline assignment: CDR1 LNHNV and CDR2 YYDKDF (reference sequence). The length of the CDR3 is 14 residues. The germline V and J ends were trimmed by 4 bases and 4 bases, with 12 bases remaining between them.

This sequence joins TRBV30 and TRBJ2-3, with no clear D. CDR3 size: 15 residues. Germline assignment: CDR1 GTSNPN and CDR2 SVGIG (reference sequence). V shed 2 bases and J shed 2 bases, with 14 bases lying between them. In DNA, the CDR3 is TGTGCCTGGAGTCCCGGGTTGGGGAACACAGATACGCAGTATTTT. This encodes CAWSPGLGNTDTQYF.

The CDR3 DNA follows: TGTGCCAGTAGTTACAGGTACCAAGAGACCCAGTACTTC. Residues: CASSYRYQETQYF. The chain recombines TRBV19 with TRBJ2-5; D possibly corresponds to TRBD1 (5 bases). The CDR3 runs 13 residues. Germline lookup yields CDR1 LNHDA and CDR2 SQIVND (reference sequence). With 5 bases removed from V and 0 bases from J, the gap between germline ends came to 7 bases.

The chain carries TRBV14 and TRBJ1-2, with 7 bases aligning to TRBD1. Germline trimming cut 5 bases from V and 4 bases from J; bases unmatched to any gene: 10. Germline lookup yields CDR1 SGHDN and CDR2 FVKESK. The CDR3 loop spans 15 amino acids. The chain's CDR3 is CASSADRANFYGYTF. DNA of the CDR3: TGTGCCAGCAGCGCCGACAGGGCTAATTTCTATGGCTACACCTTC.

The rearrangement links TRBV7-2 to TRBJ1-1; 8 bases are a match to TRBD1. This CDR3 spans 11 amino acids. The germline CDR1 and CDR2 sequences are SGHTA and FQGNSA. The CDR3 protein is CAAAVRGRAFF. The CDR3 nucleotides read TGTGCAGCAGCCGTCAGGGGGCGGGCTTTCTTT. Using reference TRBV7-2 and TRBJ1-1 for the parts outside the CDR3, the full variable domain is GAGVSQSPSNKVTEKGKDVELRCDPISGHTALYWYRQSLGQGLEFLIYFQGNSAPDKSGLPSDRFSAERTGGSVSTLTIQRTQQEDSAVYLCAAAVRGRAFFGQGTRLTVV.

This clonotype was counted between two and nine times. The chain employs TRBV7-2 and TRBJ1-1; no firm D call. CDR3 size: 14 residues. The germline V gene encodes CDR1 SGHTA and CDR2 FQGNSA. Trimming removed 1 base from V and 0 bases from J, with 6 bases in between. The DNA for the CDR3 is TGTGCCAGCAGCTTAGATGAGGTGAACACTGAAGCTTTCTTT. It translates to CASSLDEVNTEAFF.

This clonotype was seen a handful of times. The V and J genes are TRBV12-5 and TRBJ1-2; 7 positions agree with TRBD1. The CDR3 totals 14 residues. Germline CDR1 reads LGHNT; CDR2 reads FRNRAP. V was clipped by 4 bases and J by 2 bases; unmatched bases: 4. The CDR3 region is CASGSSGGNYGYTF. The CDR3 bases are TGTGCTAGTGGTTCCTCAGGGGGGAACTATGGCTACACCTTC.

V and J are TRBV7-6 and TRBJ1-4; D possibly corresponds to TRBD1 (6 bases). Trimming shortened V by 5 bases and J by 7 bases, and 17 bases separated the two germline ends. CDR1 is SGHVS, CDR2 FNYEAQ, per germline. The CDR3 loop spans 15 amino acids. The CDR3 DNA reads as TGTGCCAGCAGCCCCCGGTCCCAGGGGTCTGAAAAACTGTTTTTT. This encodes CASSPRSQGSEKLFF.

This clonotype appeared a few times. The chain combines TRBV29-1 with TRBJ1-1; tentative D call: TRBD1 (6 bases). CDR3 length: 14 amino acids. Germline V gene lookup returns CDR1 SQVTM and CDR2 ANQGSEA. Trimming took 7 bases from V and 3 from J, leaving 18 bases between them. CDR3 loop: CSALPGRGDTEAFF. CDR3 nucleotides: TGCAGCGCGCTCCCAGGTAGGGGGGACACTGAAGCTTTCTTT.

Remarks on this clonotype: This may come from a read error, since a much larger clone is one base off. The gene calls are TRBV20-1 and TRBJ2-3; 8 bases align to TRBD1. The CDR3 loop spans 12 amino acids. Per the germline V gene, CDR1 is DFQATT and CDR2 is SNEGSKA (reference sequence). Written as DNA, the CDR3 is TGCAGTGCTACAGGGGGCACAGATACGCGGTATTTT. It translates to CSATGGTDTRYF.

The CDR3 loop reads CASSLALSGGILEQYF. Written as DNA, the CDR3 is TGTGCCAGCAGCTTAGCGCTAAGCGGGGGAATCTTGGAGCAGTACTTC. V usage is TRBV7-2 and J usage is TRBJ2-7, with 8 bases identical to TRBD2. The CDR3 is 16 amino acids. Germline V gene data show CDR1 as SGHTA and CDR2 as FQGNSA. The junction had 11 bases not matched to a gene; V was cut back by 0 bases and J by 7 bases.

This clonotype has a count of ten or more. The rearrangement uses TRBV10-3 and TRBJ2-7; 7 nucleotides line up with TRBD2. This CDR3 has 13 amino acids. Per germline, CDR1 ENHRY and CDR2 SYGVKD. Trimming at V came to 4 bases and at J to 6 bases, leaving 6 bases not matched to a gene. The CDR3 loop is CAISASPGGEQYF. The DNA for the CDR3 is TGTGCCATCAGTGCCTCGCCGGGGGGCGAGCAGTACTTC.

This clonotype was found a few times. The J gene is TRBJ2-7, the V gene TRBV4-1; possibly TRBD2 for D (6 bases). Germline assignment: CDR1 MGHRA and CDR2 YSYEKL. The ends were cut back, 5 bases at V and 2 bases at J, with 19 bases in the middle. The CDR3 runs to 16 residues. The CDR3, as DNA: TGCGCCAGCAGCGGTCGAAGGCGGGGTACGACCTACGAGCAGTACTTC. As protein: CASSGRRRGTTYEQYF.

This clonotype occurred a few times. V usage is TRBV5-1 and J usage is TRBJ1-2; a possible D gene is TRBD1 (5 bases). V shed 5 bases and J shed 8 bases, with 19 bases lying between them. The germline V gene has CDR1 SGHRS and CDR2 YFSETQ. The CDR3 totals 14 residues. CDR3 loop: CASSMAGSSSGYTF. The CDR3 nucleotides read TGCGCCAGCAGTATGGCAGGGTCCTCCAGCGGCTACACCTTC.

This clonotype was detected only once. V gene TRBV11-3 combines with J gene TRBJ1-2; TRBD1 might be the D (6 bases). Trimming cost V 0 bases and J 8 bases, with 28 bases left between them. Germline CDR1 is SGHNT and CDR2 is YENEEA. The CDR3 spans 19 residues. The CDR3, as DNA: TGTGCCAGCAGCTTAGAGCTATACCTCCGGGACACTGCCTATGGGGGCTACACCTTC. This sequence encodes CASSLELYLRDTAYGGYTF.

V and J are TRBV19 and TRBJ1-2, with 9 bases identical to TRBD1. Germline V lookup: CDR1 LNHDA, CDR2 SQIVND (reference sequence). V lost 5 bases to trimming and J lost 8 bases; unmatched junction nucleotides: 12. This CDR3 has 15 amino acids. CDR3 region: CASSLDRGKTRGYTF. The CDR3 DNA follows: TGTGCCAGTAGTCTCGACAGGGGGAAGACAAGGGGCTACACCTTC.

V and J are TRBV5-1 and TRBJ2-7; D gene uncertain. Germline V gene data show CDR1 as SGHRS and CDR2 as YFSETQ. This CDR3 has 15 residues. V dropped 4 bases and J dropped 2 bases, with 16 bases sitting between them. Here the CDR3 DNA reads TGCGCCAGCAGCACGATAACGGACGGAACCTACGAGCAGTACTTC. Translating gives CASSTITDGTYEQYF.

The chain recombines TRBV20-1 with TRBJ1-6, with unresolved D. Germline values: CDR1 DFQATT, CDR2 SNEGSKA (reference sequence). There are 15 residues in the CDR3. With 2 bases removed from V and 9 bases from J, the gap between germline ends came to 17 bases. Here the CDR3 reads CSARTGLRGGSPLHF. The CDR3 DNA reads as TGCAGTGCTAGAACCGGACTCCGGGGAGGTTCACCCCTCCACTTT.

This clonotype was recorded a few times. The V and J genes are TRBV15 and TRBJ1-2; TRBD1 is a possible D gene (6 bases). Deletions cut 0 bases from V and 8 bases from J, with 16 bases between. Germline V gene sequence: CDR1 LNHNV, CDR2 YYDKDF (reference sequence). The CDR3 contains 15 residues. Here the CDR3 reads CATSRDRPSQGGYTF. The DNA for the CDR3 is TGTGCCACCAGCAGAGACCGCCCGAGTCAGGGGGGCTACACCTTC.

The chain has TRBV20-1 and TRBJ1-2; the D is unclear. From germline, CDR1 is DFQATT and CDR2 SNEGSKA (reference sequence). The CDR3 spans 11 residues. V dropped 0 bases and J dropped 7 bases, with 6 bases sitting between them. Written as DNA, the CDR3 is TGCAGTGCTAGAGAACCCTCTGGCTACACCTTC. Protein: CSAREPSGYTF.